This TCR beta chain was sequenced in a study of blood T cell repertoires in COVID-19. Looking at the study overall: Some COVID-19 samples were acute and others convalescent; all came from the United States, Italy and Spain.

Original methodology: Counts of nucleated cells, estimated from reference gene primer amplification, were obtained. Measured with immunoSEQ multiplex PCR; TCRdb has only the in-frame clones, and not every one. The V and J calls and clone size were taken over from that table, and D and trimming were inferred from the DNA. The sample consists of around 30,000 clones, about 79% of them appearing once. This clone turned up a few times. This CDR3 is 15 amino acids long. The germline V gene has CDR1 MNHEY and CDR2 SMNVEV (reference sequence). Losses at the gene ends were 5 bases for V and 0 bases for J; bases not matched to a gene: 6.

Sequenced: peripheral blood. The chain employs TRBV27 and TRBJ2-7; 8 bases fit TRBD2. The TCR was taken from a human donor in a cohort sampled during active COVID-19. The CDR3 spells CASSQSGGYSYEQYF. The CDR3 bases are TGTGCCAGCAGTCAAAGCGGGGGTTACTCCTACGAGCAGTACTTC.